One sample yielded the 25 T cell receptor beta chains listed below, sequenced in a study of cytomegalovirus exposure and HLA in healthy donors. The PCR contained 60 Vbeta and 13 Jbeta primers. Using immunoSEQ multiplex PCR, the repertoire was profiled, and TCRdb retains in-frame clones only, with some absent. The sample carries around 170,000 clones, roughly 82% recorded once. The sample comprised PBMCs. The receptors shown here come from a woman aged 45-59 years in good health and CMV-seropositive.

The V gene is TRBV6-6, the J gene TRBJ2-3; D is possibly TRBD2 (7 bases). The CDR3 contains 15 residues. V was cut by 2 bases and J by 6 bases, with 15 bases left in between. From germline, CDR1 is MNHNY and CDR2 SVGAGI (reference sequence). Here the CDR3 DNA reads TGTGCCAGCAGTTACGGGGGGGGCCGGGGGGATACGCAGTATTTT. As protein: CASSYGGGRGDTQYF.

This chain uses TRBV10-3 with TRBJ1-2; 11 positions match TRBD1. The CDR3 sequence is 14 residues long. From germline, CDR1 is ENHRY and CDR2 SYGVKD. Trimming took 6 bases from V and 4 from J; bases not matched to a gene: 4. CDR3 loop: CAIRGGQGGYGYTF. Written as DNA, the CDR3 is TGTGCCATCAGGGGGGGACAGGGGGGCTATGGCTACACCTTC.

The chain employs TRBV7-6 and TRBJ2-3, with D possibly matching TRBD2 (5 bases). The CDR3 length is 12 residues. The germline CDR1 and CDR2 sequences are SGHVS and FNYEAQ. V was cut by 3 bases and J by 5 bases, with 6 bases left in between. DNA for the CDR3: TGTGCCAGCAGCTTCGGGGAAGATACGCAGTATTTT. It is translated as CASSFGEDTQYF.

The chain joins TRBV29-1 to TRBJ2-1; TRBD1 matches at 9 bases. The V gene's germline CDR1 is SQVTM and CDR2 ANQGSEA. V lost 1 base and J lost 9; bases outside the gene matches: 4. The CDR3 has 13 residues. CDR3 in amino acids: CSVEGDRAIEQFF. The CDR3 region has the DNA TGCAGCGTTGAAGGGGACAGGGCGATTGAGCAGTTCTTC.

The CDR3 DNA follows: TGTGCCAGCAGTTCACCAGGGGCAGGGGCCAACGTCCTGACTTTC. As protein: CASSSPGAGANVLTF. The chain employs TRBV6-5 and TRBJ2-6; TRBD1 might be the D (6 bases). The germline V gene encodes CDR1 MNHEY and CDR2 SVGAGI. Trimming left V 4 bases short and J 4 bases short, with 11 bases between. There are 15 residues in the CDR3.

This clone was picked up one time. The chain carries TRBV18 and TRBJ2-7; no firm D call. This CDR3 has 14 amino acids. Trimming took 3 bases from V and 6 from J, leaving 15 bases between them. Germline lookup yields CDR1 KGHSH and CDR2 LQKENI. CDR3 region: CASSPPVESGEQYF. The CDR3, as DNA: TGTGCCAGCTCACCTCCCGTAGAGTCGGGCGAGCAGTACTTC.

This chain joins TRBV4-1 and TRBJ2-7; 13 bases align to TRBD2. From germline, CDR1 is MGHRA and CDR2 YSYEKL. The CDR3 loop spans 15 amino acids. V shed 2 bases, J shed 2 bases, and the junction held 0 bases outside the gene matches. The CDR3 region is CASSQTSGGAYEQYF. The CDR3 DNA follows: TGCGCCAGCAGCCAAACTAGCGGGGGGGCCTACGAGCAGTACTTC.

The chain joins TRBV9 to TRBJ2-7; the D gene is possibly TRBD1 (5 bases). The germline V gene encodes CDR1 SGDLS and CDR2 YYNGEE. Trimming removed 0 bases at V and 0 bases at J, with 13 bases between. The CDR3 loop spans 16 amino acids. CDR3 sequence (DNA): TGTGCCAGCAGCGTAGAAGCTACAGGCAGCTCCTACGAGCAGTACTTC. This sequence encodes CASSVEATGSSYEQYF.

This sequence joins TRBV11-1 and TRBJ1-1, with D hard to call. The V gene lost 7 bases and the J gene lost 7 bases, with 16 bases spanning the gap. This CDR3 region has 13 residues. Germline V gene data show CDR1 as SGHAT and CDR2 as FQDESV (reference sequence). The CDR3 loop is CASTPLGEYEAFF. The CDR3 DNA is TGTGCCAGCACCCCCCTAGGAGAGTATGAAGCTTTCTTT.

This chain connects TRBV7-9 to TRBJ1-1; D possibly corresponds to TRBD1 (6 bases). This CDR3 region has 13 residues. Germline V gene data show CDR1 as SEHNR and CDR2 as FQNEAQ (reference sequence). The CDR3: CATREGVNTEAFF. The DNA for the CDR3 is TGTGCGACCCGGGAGGGGGTTAACACTGAAGCTTTCTTT.

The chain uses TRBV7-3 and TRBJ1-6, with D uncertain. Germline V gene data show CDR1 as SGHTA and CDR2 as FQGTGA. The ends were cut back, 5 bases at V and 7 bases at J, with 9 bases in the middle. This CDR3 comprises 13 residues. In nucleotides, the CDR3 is TGTGCCAGCAGCCGGGAACCAAATTCACCCCTCCACTTT. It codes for CASSREPNSPLHF.

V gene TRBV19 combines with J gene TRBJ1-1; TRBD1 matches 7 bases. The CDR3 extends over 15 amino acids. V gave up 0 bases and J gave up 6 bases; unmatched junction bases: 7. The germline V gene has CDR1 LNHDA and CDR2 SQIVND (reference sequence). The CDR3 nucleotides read TGTGCCAGTAGTATAGATTACAGGGGCGCCGCTGAAGCTTTCTTT. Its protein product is CASSIDYRGAAEAFF.

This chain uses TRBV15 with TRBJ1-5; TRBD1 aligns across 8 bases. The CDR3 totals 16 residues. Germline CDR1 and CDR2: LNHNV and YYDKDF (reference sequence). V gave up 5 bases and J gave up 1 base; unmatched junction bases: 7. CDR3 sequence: CATSGTDRGSNQPQHF. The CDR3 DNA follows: TGTGCCACCAGCGGGACTGACAGGGGAAGCAATCAGCCCCAGCATTTT.

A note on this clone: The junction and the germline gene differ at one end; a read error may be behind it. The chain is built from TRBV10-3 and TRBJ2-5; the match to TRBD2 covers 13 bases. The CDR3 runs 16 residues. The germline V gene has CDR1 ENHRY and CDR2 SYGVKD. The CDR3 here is CASSYSGTSGEETQYF. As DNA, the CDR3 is TGTGCCAGCAGTTACTCCGGGACTAGCGGGGAGGAGACCCAGTACTTC.

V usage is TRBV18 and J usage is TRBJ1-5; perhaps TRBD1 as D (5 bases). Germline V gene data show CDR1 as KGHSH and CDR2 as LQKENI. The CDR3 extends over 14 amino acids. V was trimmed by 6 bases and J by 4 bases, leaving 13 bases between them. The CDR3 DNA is TGTGCCAGCTCTCCTGGGGAGGGGAATCAGCCCCAGCATTTT. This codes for CASSPGEGNQPQHF.

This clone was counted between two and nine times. CDR3 loop: CASSLVGAQGTEAFF. In nucleotides, the CDR3 is TGTGCCAGCAGCTTAGTAGGGGCTCAAGGGACTGAAGCTTTCTTT. This chain uses TRBV7-9 with TRBJ1-1; tentatively, D is TRBD1 (5 bases). Looked up from germline, CDR1 is SEHNR and CDR2 is FQNEAQ (reference sequence). CDR3 length: 15 amino acids. V lost 1 base to trimming and J lost 5 bases, with 14 bases between them. The full variable domain, completed using reference TRBV7-9 and TRBJ1-1, is DTGVSQNPRHKITKRGQNVTFRCDPISEHNRLYWYRQTLGQGPEFLTYFQNEAQLEKSRLLSDRFSAERPKGSFSTLEIQRTEQGDSAMYLCASSLVGAQGTEAFFGQGTRLTVV.

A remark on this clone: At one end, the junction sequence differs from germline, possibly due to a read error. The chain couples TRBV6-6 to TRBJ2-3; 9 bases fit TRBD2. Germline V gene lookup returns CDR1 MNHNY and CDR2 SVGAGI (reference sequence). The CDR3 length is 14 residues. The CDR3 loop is CAISKRTSADTQYF. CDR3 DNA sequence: TGTGCCATCAGTAAACGGACTAGCGCAGATACGCAGTATTTT.

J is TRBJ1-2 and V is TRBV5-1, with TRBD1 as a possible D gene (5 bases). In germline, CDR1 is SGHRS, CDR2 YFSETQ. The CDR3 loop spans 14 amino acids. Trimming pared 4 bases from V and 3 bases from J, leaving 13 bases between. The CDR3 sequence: CASSLAGGDYGYTF. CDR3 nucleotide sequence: TGCGCCAGCAGCCTGGCGGGGGGGGACTATGGCTACACCTTC. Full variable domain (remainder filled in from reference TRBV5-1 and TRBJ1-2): KAGVTQTPRYLIKTRGQQVTLSCSPISGHRSVSWYQQTPGQGLQFLFEYFSETQRNKGNFPGRFSGRQFSNSRSEMNVSTLELGDSALYLCASSLAGGDYGYTFGSGTRLTVV.

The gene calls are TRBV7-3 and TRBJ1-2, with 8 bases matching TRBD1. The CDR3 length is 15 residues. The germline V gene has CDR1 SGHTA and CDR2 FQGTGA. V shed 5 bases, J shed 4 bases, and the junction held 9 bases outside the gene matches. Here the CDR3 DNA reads TGTGCCAGCAGCCCCGGGACAGGAGAGCGCTATGGCTACACCTTC. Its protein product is CASSPGTGERYGYTF.

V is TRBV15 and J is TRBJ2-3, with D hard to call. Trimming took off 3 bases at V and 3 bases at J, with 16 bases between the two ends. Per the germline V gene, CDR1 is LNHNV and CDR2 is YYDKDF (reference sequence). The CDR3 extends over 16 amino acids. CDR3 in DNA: TGTGCCACCAGCAGTCCCATTCACCCCAGGACAGATACGCAGTATTTT. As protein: CATSSPIHPRTDTQYF.

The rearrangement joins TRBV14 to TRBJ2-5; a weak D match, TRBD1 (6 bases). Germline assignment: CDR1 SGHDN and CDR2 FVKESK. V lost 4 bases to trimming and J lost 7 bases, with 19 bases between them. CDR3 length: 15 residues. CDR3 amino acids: CASSLSLLGAGTQYF. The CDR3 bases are TGTGCCAGCAGCCTTAGCCTTCTGGGGGCCGGGACCCAGTACTTC.

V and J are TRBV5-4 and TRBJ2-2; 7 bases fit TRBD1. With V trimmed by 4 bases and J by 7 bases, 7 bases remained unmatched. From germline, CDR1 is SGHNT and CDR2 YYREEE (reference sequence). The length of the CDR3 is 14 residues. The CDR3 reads CASSPEGAGGELFF. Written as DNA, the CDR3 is TGTGCCAGCAGCCCCGAGGGGGCGGGCGGGGAGCTGTTTTTT.

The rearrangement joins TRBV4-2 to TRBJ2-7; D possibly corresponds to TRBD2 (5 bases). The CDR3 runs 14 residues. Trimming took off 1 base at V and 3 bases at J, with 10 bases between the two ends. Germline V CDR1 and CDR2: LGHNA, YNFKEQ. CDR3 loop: CASSQGQDYYEQYF. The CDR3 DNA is TGTGCCAGCAGCCAAGGACAAGACTACTACGAGCAGTACTTC.

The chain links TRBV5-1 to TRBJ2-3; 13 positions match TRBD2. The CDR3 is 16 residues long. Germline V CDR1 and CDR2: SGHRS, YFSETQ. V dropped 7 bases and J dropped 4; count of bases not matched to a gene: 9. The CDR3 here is CASGDTSGGAPDTQYF. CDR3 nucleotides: TGCGCCAGCGGCGATACTAGCGGGGGGGCCCCAGATACGCAGTATTTT.

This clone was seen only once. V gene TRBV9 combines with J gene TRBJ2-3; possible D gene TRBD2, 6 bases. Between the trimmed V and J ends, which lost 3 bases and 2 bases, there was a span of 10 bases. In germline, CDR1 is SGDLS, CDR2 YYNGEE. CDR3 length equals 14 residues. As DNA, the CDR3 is TGTGCCAGCAGCGGGGGACTCCTCACAGATACGCAGTATTTT. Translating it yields CASSGGLLTDTQYF.